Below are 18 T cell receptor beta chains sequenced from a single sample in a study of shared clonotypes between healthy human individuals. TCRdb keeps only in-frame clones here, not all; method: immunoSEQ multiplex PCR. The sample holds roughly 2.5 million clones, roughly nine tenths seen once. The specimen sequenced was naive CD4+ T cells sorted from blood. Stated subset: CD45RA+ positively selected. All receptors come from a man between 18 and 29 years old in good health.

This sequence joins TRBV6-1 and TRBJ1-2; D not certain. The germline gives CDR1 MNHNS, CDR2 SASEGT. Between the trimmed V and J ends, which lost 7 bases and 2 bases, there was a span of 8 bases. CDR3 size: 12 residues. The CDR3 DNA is TGTGCCAGCAATGTGGGAAACTATGGCTACACCTTC. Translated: CASNVGNYGYTF.

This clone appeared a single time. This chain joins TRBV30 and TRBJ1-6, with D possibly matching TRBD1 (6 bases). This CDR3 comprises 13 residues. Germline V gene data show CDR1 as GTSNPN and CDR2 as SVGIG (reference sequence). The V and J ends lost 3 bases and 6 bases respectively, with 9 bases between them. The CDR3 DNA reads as TGTGCCTGGAGGGACAGTACTAATTCACCCCTCCACTTT. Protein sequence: CAWRDSTNSPLHF.

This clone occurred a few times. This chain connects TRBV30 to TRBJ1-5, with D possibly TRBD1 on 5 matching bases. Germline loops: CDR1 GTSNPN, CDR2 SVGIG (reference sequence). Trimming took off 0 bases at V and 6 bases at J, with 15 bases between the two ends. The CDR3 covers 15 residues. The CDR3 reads CAWSVQTGLRQPQHF. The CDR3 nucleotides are TGTGCCTGGAGTGTACAAACGGGGCTCCGTCAGCCCCAGCATTTT.

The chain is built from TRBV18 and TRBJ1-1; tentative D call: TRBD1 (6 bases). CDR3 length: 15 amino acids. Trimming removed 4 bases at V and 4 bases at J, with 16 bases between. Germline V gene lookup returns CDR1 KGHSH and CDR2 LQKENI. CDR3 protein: CASSLQGNAVTEAFF. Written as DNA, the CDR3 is TGTGCCAGCTCACTCCAGGGGAATGCGGTCACTGAAGCTTTCTTT.

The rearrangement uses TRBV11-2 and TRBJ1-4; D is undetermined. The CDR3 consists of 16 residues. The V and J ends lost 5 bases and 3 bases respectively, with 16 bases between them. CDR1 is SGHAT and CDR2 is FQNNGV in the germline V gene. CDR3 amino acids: CASSPPYKGSNEKLFF. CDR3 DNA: TGTGCCAGCAGCCCCCCATACAAGGGCTCTAATGAAAAACTGTTTTTT.

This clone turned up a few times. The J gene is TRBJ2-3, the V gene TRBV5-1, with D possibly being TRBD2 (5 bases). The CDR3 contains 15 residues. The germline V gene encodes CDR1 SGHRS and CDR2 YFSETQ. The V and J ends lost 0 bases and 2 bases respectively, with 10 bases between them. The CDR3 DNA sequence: TGCGCCAGCAGCTTGGCCGGGGATCTCACAGATACGCAGTATTTT. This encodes CASSLAGDLTDTQYF.

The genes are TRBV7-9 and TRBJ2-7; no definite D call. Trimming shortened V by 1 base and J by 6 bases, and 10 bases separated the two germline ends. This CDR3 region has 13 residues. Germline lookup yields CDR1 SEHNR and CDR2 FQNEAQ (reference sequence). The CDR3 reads CASSLEGHREQYF. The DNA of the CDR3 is TGTGCCAGCAGCTTAGAGGGTCACCGCGAGCAGTACTTC.

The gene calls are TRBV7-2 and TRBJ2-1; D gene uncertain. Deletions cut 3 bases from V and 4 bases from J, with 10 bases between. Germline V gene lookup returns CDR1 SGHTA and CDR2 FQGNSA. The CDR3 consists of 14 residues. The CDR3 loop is CASSLRLLYNEQFF. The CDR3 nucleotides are TGTGCCAGCAGCTTGCGGTTACTGTACAATGAGCAGTTCTTC.

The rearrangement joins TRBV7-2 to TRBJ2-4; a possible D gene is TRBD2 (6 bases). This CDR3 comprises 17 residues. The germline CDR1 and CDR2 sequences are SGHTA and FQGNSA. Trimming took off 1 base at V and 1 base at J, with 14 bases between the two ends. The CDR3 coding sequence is TGTGCCAGCAGCTTAGAGGGCGGGGCTCCGGCCAAAAACATTCAGTACTTC. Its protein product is CASSLEGGAPAKNIQYF.

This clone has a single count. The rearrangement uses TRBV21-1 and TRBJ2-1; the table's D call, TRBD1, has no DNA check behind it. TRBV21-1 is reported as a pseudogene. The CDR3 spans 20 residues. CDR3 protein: CAGRSGTGIWGPLPYNEQFF. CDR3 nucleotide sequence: TGTGCCGGTCGTTCCGGGACAGGTATCTGGGGGCCCCTCCCGTACAATGAGCAGTTCTTC.

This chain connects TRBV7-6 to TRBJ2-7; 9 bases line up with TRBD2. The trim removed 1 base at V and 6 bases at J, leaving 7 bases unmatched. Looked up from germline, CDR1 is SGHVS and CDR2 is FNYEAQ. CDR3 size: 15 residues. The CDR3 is CASSLGSGRPTEQYF. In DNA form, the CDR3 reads TGTGCCAGCAGCTTAGGAAGCGGGAGGCCCACCGAGCAGTACTTC.

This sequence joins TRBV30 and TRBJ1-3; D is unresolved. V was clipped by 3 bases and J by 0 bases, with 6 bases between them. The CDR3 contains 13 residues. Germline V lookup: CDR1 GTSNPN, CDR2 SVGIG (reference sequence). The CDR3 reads CAWRRFSGNTIYF. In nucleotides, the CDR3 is TGTGCCTGGAGAAGATTCTCTGGAAACACCATATATTTT. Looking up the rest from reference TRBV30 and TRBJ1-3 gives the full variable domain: SQTIHQWPATLVQPVGSPLSLECTVEGTSNPNLYWYRQAAGRGLQLLFYSVGIGQISSEVPQNLSASRPQDRQFILSSKKLLLSDSGFYLCAWRRFSGNTIYFGEGSWLTVV.

The CDR3 here is CASSQPGQGTYEQYF. CDR3 coding DNA: TGTGCCAGCAGTCAGCCGGGACAGGGGACCTACGAGCAGTACTTC. This sequence joins TRBV27 and TRBJ2-7, with 10 bases fitting TRBD1. CDR1 and CDR2 from the germline V gene are MNHEY and SMNVEV (reference sequence). The CDR3 has 15 residues. The J segment lost 2 bases and the V segment lost 5 bases, leaving 6 bases of the junction unmatched.

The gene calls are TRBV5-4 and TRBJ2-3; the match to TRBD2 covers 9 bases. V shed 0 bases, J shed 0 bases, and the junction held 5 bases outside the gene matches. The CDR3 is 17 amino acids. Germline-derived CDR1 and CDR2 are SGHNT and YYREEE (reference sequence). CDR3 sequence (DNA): TGTGCCAGCAGCTTGGGAGTAGCGGGAGCTAGCACAGATACGCAGTATTTT. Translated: CASSLGVAGASTDTQYF.

The CDR3 sequence is CASSYEGQTDTQYF. The CDR3 DNA reads TGTGCCAGCAGCTATGAGGGGCAGACAGATACGCAGTATTTT. The chain uses TRBV7-3 and TRBJ2-3; the D gene could be TRBD1 or TRBD2 (5 bases each). V was shortened by 4 bases and J by 3 bases, with 11 bases between the two germline ends. This CDR3 is built from 14 residues. Germline CDR1 reads SGHTA; CDR2 reads FQGTGA.

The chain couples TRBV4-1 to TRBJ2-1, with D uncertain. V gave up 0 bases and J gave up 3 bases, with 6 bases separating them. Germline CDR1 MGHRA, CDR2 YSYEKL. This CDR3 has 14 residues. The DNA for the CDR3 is TGCGCCAGCAGCCAAGAGGACGGCTACAATGAGCAGTTCTTC. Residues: CASSQEDGYNEQFF.

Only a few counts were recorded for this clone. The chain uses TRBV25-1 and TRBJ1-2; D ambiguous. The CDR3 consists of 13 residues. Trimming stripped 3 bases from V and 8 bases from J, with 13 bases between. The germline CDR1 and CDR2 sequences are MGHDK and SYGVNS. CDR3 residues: CASSDGSAYGYTF. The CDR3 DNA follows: TGTGCCAGCAGTGATGGGTCGGCGTACGGCTACACCTTC.

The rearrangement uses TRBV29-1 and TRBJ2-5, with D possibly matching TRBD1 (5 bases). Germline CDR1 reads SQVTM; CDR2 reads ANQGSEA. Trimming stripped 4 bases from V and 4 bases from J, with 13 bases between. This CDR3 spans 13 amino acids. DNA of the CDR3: TGCAGCGTTGCTGGCATGCAGGGAGAGACCCAGTACTTC. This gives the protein CSVAGMQGETQYF.